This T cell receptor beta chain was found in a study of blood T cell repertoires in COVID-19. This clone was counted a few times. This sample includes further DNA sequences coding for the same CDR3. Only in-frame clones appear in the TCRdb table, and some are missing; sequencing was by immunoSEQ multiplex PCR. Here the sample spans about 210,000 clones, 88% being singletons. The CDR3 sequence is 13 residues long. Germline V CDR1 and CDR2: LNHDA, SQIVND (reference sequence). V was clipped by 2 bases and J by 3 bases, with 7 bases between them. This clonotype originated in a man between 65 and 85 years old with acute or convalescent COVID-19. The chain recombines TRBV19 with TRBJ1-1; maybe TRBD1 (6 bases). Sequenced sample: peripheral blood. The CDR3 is CASSIKGDTEAFF. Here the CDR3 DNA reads TGTGCCAGTAGTATAAAGGGGGACACTGAAGCTTTCTTT.